There are a few counts of the clone carrying this T cell receptor (beta chain). What it binds is not known. It was with a sample-barcoded 5' primer and a J-beta primer mix that a second PCR of roughly 7 to 12 cycles was run. Each single sample gave us at least 2.5 million CDR3-containing paired-end reads. TCRdb reanalysed the 5' RACE reads using MiXCR and keeps one entry per CDR3 protein. The sample has hundreds of thousands of distinct CDR3 sequences, roughly 44% seen once. Donors were healthy Caucasian individuals from Russia aged about 6 to 90. Extractions gave at least 5.5 micrograms of total RNA per sample. Per the germline V gene, CDR1 is SQVTM and CDR2 is ANQGSEA. V was cut by 4 bases and J by 7 bases, with 7 bases left in between. The CDR3 is 10 amino acids. This entry is derived from a study of blood T cells in healthy people across ages. Study-wide results and limits: The CMV status of each donor remained undetermined, and this could have confounded shifts in expanded clonotypes.

The source material was blood. The receptor's source is a man between 60 and 75 years old in good health. The V and J genes are TRBV29-1 and TRBJ1-2; D uncertain. The CDR3 DNA is TGCAGCGTTGGTGCGCCTGGCTACACCTTC. This encodes CSVGAPGYTF. Full variable domain (missing parts from reference TRBV29-1 and TRBJ1-2): SAVISQKPSRDICQRGTSLTIQCQVDSQVTMMFWYRQQPGQSLTLIATANQGSEATYESGFVIDKFPISRPNLTFSTLTVSNMSPEDSSIYLCSVGAPGYTFGSGTRLTVV.